This TCR beta chain is from a study of blood T cells in healthy people across ages. This clonotype has just a few counts. Its antigen is still unknown. Overall study findings and caveats: With age, beta diversity per million T cells declined roughly linearly, significantly by 40.

Combining a sample-barcoded 5' primer with a J-beta primer mix, a second PCR ran for 7 to 11 cycles. TCRdb redid the calling of the 5' RACE reads with MiXCR, one entry per CDR3 protein. The sample includes 600,000 to 800,000 distinct CDR3 sequences, around 21% of them seen just once. Deletions cut 1 base from V and 4 bases from J, with 10 bases between. Looked up from germline, CDR1 is LNHNV and CDR2 is YYDKDF (reference sequence). This CDR3 comprises 14 residues. The rearrangement uses TRBV15 and TRBJ1-2; D is possibly TRBD1 (5 bases). Sequencing used blood. The TCR comes from a man in his sixties or seventies in good health. The CDR3 coding sequence is TGTGCCACCAGCAGAGCGGGGGGTGGCTATGGCTACACCTTC. Its translation is CATSRAGGGYGYTF.